This TCR beta chain was captured by sequencing in a study of T cells in Graves' hyperthyroidism and ophthalmopathy (dated by TCRdb to about 2019). About the full investigation: Peripheral blood was collected at initial diagnosis, before any treatment. To identify distinguishing TCR V-J signatures, a discovery cohort of roughly 100 patients was used, comprising 43 with Graves' ophthalmopathy and approximately 57 with stable Graves' hyperthyroidism. Prospective prediction of ophthalmopathy was tested in an independent validation cohort consisting of 18 to 20 hyperthyroidism patients and 15 or so patients who later progressed to ophthalmopathy. The roughly 94 discovery patients were randomly split 7:3 into training and test sets. Thyroid tissue and blood T-cell repertoires from about 6 Graves' hyperthyroidism patients were also compared in the study. Following sampling, methimazole starting at 30 mg daily was given to hyperthyroidism patients, and high-dose intravenous methylprednisolone was given to ophthalmopathy patients. The paper describes TCR Vbeta CDR3 sequencing of about 140 peripheral blood samples, made up of fewer than 50 ophthalmopathy patients, approximately 73 hyperthyroidism patients and 17 progressor patients. What the work shows at the level of the full study, not this receptor alone: In validation, the model predicted progression to ophthalmopathy a median of about 6 months before onset, with roughly 71% sensitivity and almost 75% specificity. Sample size was not statistically predetermined, and blinding of investigators to group allocation was not performed. Blood samples also contained most of the expanded thyroid clonotypes (frequency above 0.001), which suggests that blood repertoires may reflect thyroid immune responses. A 13 V-J signature model separated ophthalmopathy from stable hyperthyroidism, with over 85% sensitivity and 81.08% specificity in cross-validation and 80%/75% in testing.

TCR beta CDR3 regions were amplified from RNA transcripts. For the first round of RT-PCR on the TCR CDR3, the HTBI primer set was used together with the Qiagen OneStep RT-PCR kit. A second multiplex PCR round built the libraries, followed by size selection and purification. Libraries were sequenced paired-end with 100 bp reads on an Illumina HiSeq2000. The source study handled its data this way. SOAPnuke was used to process the raw data, throwing out any read that contained adapters or uncalled bases, had a mean Phred below 15, or lacked an exact constant-primer or identifier match. COPE v1.2.5 was used to merge high-quality paired reads, and clonotypes were defined as unique nucleotide sequences. Clonotypes were aligned to IMGT TRBV, TRBD and TRBJ reference segments using MiTCR v1.1. The analysis included only V-J combinations with a frequency above 0.0001, which together covered roughly 99% of the repertoires. A TCS score was defined as the ratio of F50 (clonal expansion) to E x V (chaos), with BLOSUM62-based TCRdist applied between CDR3 peptides within each V-J. Welch's t-statistics and random forest reduced 500 to 650 V-J features to under 15, which were used in a naive Bayes classifier (R e1071). In-frame beta chains were kept once TCRdb had trimmed the public reads at Q25 with fastp and called clones with MiXCR. Every entry covers one CDR3 protein and lists the most common genes and DNA from its rows. The V and J calls and clone size are TCRdb's, not the authors'. This sample is represented by approximately 300,000 distinct CDR3 sequences; approximately 15% of them were singletons. 33% of the sample belongs to the ten largest clones.

Including the terminal cysteine and phenylalanine, the CDR3 comprises 14 residues. Only the CDR3 region is kept as DNA, spanning 42 bases read in frame from base 1. According to the germline V gene, CDR1 reads MNHNS and CDR2 reads SASEGT. V is cut by 5 bases and J by 2 bases, and the space between the germline ends is 12 bases. In its sample, this clonotype was seen many times. It has no known antigen specificity. Per-nucleotide qualities are absent, and no much larger clonotype sits a single base away. Stable Graves' hyperthyroidism was defined as no progression to ophthalmopathy during 18 months of follow-up. Hyperthyroidism patients were aged 18 to 65 years and newly diagnosed, with disease duration of less than 2 months. Patients with uncontrolled infections, other autoimmune diseases, pregnancy or lactation were excluded. Diagnoses were established on the basis of clinical symptoms, serum thyroxine and TRAb, thyroid ultrasound, and orbital computed tomography. PBMCs were isolated from roughly 10 ml of fresh peripheral blood by Ficoll-Paque density gradient centrifugation. Trizol reagent was used to extract total RNA, and RNA quality was then checked on an Agilent 2100 Bioanalyzer.

This sequence uses TRBV6-1 and TRBJ1-2, with a tentative D gene TRBD1 over 5 matching bases. The sample comprised blood. This TCR came from a man between 25 and 39 years old with Graves' hyperthyroidism. Here the CDR3 is given as CASSRLGPNYGYTF. The DNA reads as follows: TGTGCCAGCAGTAGATTGGGACCGAACTATGGCTACACCTTC.